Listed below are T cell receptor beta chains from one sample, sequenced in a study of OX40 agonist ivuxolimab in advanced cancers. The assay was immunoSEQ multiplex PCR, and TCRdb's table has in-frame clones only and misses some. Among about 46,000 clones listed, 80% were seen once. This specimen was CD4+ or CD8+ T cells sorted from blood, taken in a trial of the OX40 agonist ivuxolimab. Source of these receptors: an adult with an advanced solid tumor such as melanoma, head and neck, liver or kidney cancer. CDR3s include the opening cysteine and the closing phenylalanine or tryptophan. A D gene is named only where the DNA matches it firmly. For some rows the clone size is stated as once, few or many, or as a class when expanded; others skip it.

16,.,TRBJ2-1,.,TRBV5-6,TGTGCCAGCAGCCTCGGCCCAGGGAAAGGGCCTAATGAGCAGTTCTTC,CASSLGPGKGPNEQFF
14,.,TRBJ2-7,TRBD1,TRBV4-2,TGTGCCAGCAGCCAGGGGACAGGGTATGACGAGCAGTACTTC,CASSQGTGYDEQYF
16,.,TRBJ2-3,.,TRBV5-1,TGCGCCAGCAGCTTGGGCCGGGCACATTTCACAGATACGCAGTATTTT,CASSLGRAHFTDTQYF
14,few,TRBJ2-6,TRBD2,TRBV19,TGTGCCAGTAAAGGGAGGGCCGGGGCCAACGTCCTGACTTTC,CASKGRAGANVLTF
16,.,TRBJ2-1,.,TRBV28,TGTGCCAGCATCCCAAATAGCGGCAGCTCCTACAATGAGCAGTTCTTC,CASIPNSGSSYNEQFF
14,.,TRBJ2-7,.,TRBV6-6,TGTGCCAGCAGACAGCTCAGGGGTACCTACGAGCAGTACTTC,CASRQLRGTYEQYF
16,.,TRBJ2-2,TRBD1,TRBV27,TGTGCCAGCAGCCCATTATGGGACAGGGTTTTCGGGGAGCTGTTTTTT,CASSPLWDRVFGELFF
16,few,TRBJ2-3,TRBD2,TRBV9,TGTGCCAGCAGCGTAGGCCTAGCGGGAGGGGGGGATACGCAGTATTTT,CASSVGLAGGGDTQYF
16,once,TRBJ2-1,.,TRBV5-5,TGTGCCAGCAGCTTGGAGGCCAGGGTGGCCTACAATGAGCAGTTCTTC,CASSLEARVAYNEQFF
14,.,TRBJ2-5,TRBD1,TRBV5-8,TGTGCCAGCATCCTGACAGGGGGCGCAGAGACCCAGTACTTC,CASILTGGAETQYF
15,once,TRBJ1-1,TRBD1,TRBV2,TGTGCCAGCAACGAGCGGCAGGGGGTCGGCACTGAAGCTTTCTTT,CASNERQGVGTEAFF
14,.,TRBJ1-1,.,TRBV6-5,TGTGCCAGCAGTTCGCAGGGGAGTCTAACTGAAGCTTTCTTT,CASSSQGSLTEAFF
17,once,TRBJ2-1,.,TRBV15,TGTGCCACCAGCAGCCGTGCGGGGCGGAGATCCTACAATGAGCAGTTCTTC,CATSSRAGRRSYNEQFF
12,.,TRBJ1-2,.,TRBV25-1,TGTGCCAGCAGTGAACTTAACTATGGCTACACCTTC,CASSELNYGYTF
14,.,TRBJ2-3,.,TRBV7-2,TGTGCCAGCAGCCTCCTTTTCGCCGCAGATACGCAGTATTTT,CASSLLFAADTQYF
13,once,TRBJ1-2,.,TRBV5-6,TGTGCCAGCAGCTTCTGGGGGGCAAATGGCTACACCTTC,CASSFWGANGYTF
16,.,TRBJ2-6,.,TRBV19,TGTGCCAGTAGTCCCTGGGTCCCCTCTGGGGCCAACGTCCTGACTTTC,CASSPWVPSGANVLTF
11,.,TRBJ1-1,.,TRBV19,TGTGCCAGGGGGGGGAGGGCTGAAGCTTTCTTT,CARGGRAEAFF
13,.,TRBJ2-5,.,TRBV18,TGTGCCAGCTCACCTTTGAGGCCAGAGACCCAGTACTTC,CASSPLRPETQYF
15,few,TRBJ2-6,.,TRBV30,TGTGCCTGGAGACGGGACCGAGCTGGGGCCAACGTCCTGACTTTC,CAWRRDRAGANVLTF
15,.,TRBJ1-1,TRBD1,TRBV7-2,TGTGCCAGCAGCTTAGCCCGGACAGGAAACACTGAAGCTTTCTTT,CASSLARTGNTEAFF
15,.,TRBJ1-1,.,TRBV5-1,TGCGCCAGCAGCTTCTCAGGGGACATGAACACTGAAGCTTTCTTT,CASSFSGDMNTEAFF
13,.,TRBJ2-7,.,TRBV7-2,TGTGCCAGCAGCTTCAGTCAGGGCCACGAGCAGTACTTC,CASSFSQGHEQYF
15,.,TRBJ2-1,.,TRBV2,TGTGCCAGCACCCAACGCGAAGGTTCCTACAATGAGCAGTTCTTC,CASTQREGSYNEQFF
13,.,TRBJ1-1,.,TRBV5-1,TGCGCCAGCAGCTTGGACAGGAACACTGAAGCTTTCTTT,CASSLDRNTEAFF